Shown below are 31 T cell receptor beta chains from a single sample sequenced in a study of T cell responses to AZD1222 COVID-19 vaccine (dated by TCRdb to the early 2020s). The method was the immunoSEQ multiplex PCR assay. The source is immuneACCESS, and TCRdb retained only in-frame sequences with V and J called. Part of the clones is not carried over; for the studies checked, unresolved V genes explain less than half of this, and the remainder is unexplained. This sample gives approximately 140,000 clones in total; over 90% of them show up just once. Clones ranked in the top ten supply around 5.4% of the sample. The time point label, as the study defines it: baseline before first vaccination. The input for sequencing was peripheral blood, taken on day 0 of AZD1222 vaccination. The receptors stem from an adult in good health.

J is TRBJ1-5 and V is TRBV15; D is unclear. Germline loops: CDR1 LNHNV, CDR2 YYDKDF (reference sequence). The CDR3 has 14 amino acids. V lost 5 bases and J lost 2, with 10 bases in between. DNA for the CDR3: TGTGCCACCAGCGACGGGAGGGGCAATCAGCCCCAGCATTTT. It codes for CATSDGRGNQPQHF.

J is TRBJ1-2 and V is TRBV15; no clear D gene. Germline loops: CDR1 LNHNV, CDR2 YYDKDF (reference sequence). The CDR3 totals 14 residues. V was clipped by 5 bases and J by 2 bases, with 12 bases between them. The CDR3 DNA follows: TGTGCCACCAGCGGAACGACGGTAAACTATGGCTACACCTTC. As protein: CATSGTTVNYGYTF.

Here the CDR3 reads CASSDRGWGGEQYF. The CDR3, as DNA: TGTGCCAGTAGTGACAGGGGTTGGGGCGGCGAGCAGTACTTC. The chain is built from TRBV19 and TRBJ2-7, with 8 bases aligning to TRBD1. This CDR3 contains 14 residues. Germline-derived CDR1 and CDR2 are LNHDA and SQIVND (reference sequence). V shed 5 bases, J shed 6 bases, and the junction held 9 bases outside the gene matches.

The chain uses TRBV7-3 and TRBJ2-5; 11 nucleotides line up with TRBD2. There are 15 residues in the CDR3. CDR1 and CDR2 from the germline V gene are SGHTA and FQGTGA. V dropped 5 bases and J dropped 2; count of bases not matched to a gene: 4. The CDR3 loop reads CASSPTSGEQETQYF. CDR3 bases: TGTGCCAGCAGCCCGACTAGCGGGGAACAAGAGACCCAGTACTTC.

This chain joins TRBV29-1 and TRBJ2-1, with D perhaps matching TRBD1 (5 bases). The CDR3 sequence is 14 residues long. Per germline, CDR1 SQVTM and CDR2 ANQGSEA. V dropped 7 bases and J dropped 0 bases, with 13 bases sitting between them. The CDR3 protein is CSGRQMSSYNEQFF. The CDR3 region has the DNA TGCAGCGGAAGACAGATGAGCTCCTACAATGAGCAGTTCTTC.

V gene TRBV10-2 combines with J gene TRBJ2-7; D ambiguous. CDR1 is WSHSY, CDR2 SAAADI, per germline. Trimming took off 4 bases at V and 0 bases at J, with 4 bases between the two ends. CDR3 length: 12 residues. The CDR3 sequence is CASSGYSYEQYF. DNA for the CDR3: TGCGCCAGCAGTGGGTACTCCTACGAGCAGTACTTC.

V is TRBV5-1 and J is TRBJ1-4; maybe TRBD1 (5 bases). The CDR3 loop spans 14 amino acids. The ends were cut back, 0 bases at V and 3 bases at J, with 6 bases in the middle. Per germline, CDR1 SGHRS and CDR2 YFSETQ. In DNA form, the CDR3 reads TGCGCCAGCAGCTTGGGACAGTCTAATGAAAAACTGTTTTTT. It yields the protein CASSLGQSNEKLFF.

This rearrangement joins TRBV6-2 or TRBV6-3 to TRBJ2-5; weak D call: TRBD2 (5 bases). From germline, CDR1 is MNHEY and CDR2 SVGEGT. V was clipped by 4 bases and J by 3 bases, with 6 bases between them. This CDR3 has 12 amino acids. The CDR3 DNA sequence: TGTGCCAGCAGTTGGAGGAAAGAGACCCAGTACTTC. It specifies CASSWRKETQYF.

Only a few counts were recorded for this clone. V is TRBV2 and J is TRBJ1-2; D unclear. Germline V lookup: CDR1 SNHLY, CDR2 FYNNEI. Trimming removed 0 bases from V and 6 bases from J, with 8 bases in between. CDR3 length: 13 amino acids. Here the CDR3 reads CASSEALGHGYTF. CDR3 DNA: TGTGCCAGCAGTGAAGCGCTTGGGCATGGCTACACCTTC.

The rearrangement joins TRBV5-4 to TRBJ1-6; 7 nucleotides align to TRBD1. CDR1 and CDR2 (germline): SGHNT, YYREEE (reference sequence). The CDR3 is 15 amino acids. V lost 3 bases, J lost 8 bases, and 8 bases stayed unmatched. CDR3 DNA: TGTGCCAGCAGCTCTACAGGGGCCGGGGATTCACCCCTCCACTTT. Translated: CASSSTGAGDSPLHF.

The chain is built from TRBV30 and TRBJ2-7; D is unclear. The CDR3 is made up of 11 amino acids. V was clipped by 4 bases and J by 4 bases, with 8 bases between them. The germline gives CDR1 GTSNPN, CDR2 SVGIG (reference sequence). CDR3 DNA sequence: TGTGCCTGGATCGGTGCGTACGAGCAGTACTTC. Translating it yields CAWIGAYEQYF.

The V call is TRBV18, the J call TRBJ2-5; TRBD1 might be the D (5 bases). Trimming removed 3 bases from V and 0 bases from J, with 5 bases in between. CDR1 and CDR2 from the germline V gene are KGHSH and LQKENI. The CDR3 has 13 amino acids. DNA of the CDR3: TGTGCCAGCTCACCGACAGACCAAGAGACCCAGTACTTC. It specifies CASSPTDQETQYF. The full variable domain, completed using reference TRBV18 and TRBJ2-5, is NAGVMQNPRHLVRRRGQEARLRCSPMKGHSHVYWYRQLPEEGLKFMVYLQKENIIDESGMPKERFSAEFPKEGPSILRIQQVVRGDSAAYFCASSPTDQETQYFGPGTRLLVL.

The V call is TRBV10-2, the J call TRBJ2-5, with 9 bases identical to TRBD2. V dropped 4 bases and J dropped 5; count of bases not matched to a gene: 11. CDR3 length: 16 amino acids. Germline CDR1 WSHSY, CDR2 SAAADI. CDR3 coding DNA: TGCGCCAGCAGTGCAGCGGGAGGCCCCCTTGTTGAGACCCAGTACTTC. This encodes CASSAAGGPLVETQYF.

This clone was observed once. CDR3 nucleotides: TGTGCCAGTTCCGGGACGCAGTGGAATGGCTACACCTTC. Translated, it gives CASSGTQWNGYTF. V usage is TRBV19 and J usage is TRBJ1-2, with D perhaps TRBD1 (5 bases). Trimming pared 8 bases from V and 6 bases from J, leaving 16 bases between. The CDR3 sequence is 13 residues long. Per germline, CDR1 LNHDA and CDR2 SQIVND (reference sequence). The complete variable domain, with remaining parts taken from reference TRBV19 and TRBJ1-2, reads DGGITQSPKYLFRKEGQNVTLSCEQNLNHDAMYWYRQDPGQGLRLIYYSQIVNDFQKGDIAEGYSVSREKKESFPLTVTSAQKNPTAFYLCASSGTQWNGYTFGSGTRLTVV.

The chain has TRBV6-4 and TRBJ2-7, with D possibly matching TRBD2 (5 bases). Germline CDR1 is MRHNA and CDR2 is SNTAGT. There are 13 residues in the CDR3. V gave up 6 bases and J gave up 6 bases, with 15 bases separating them. The CDR3 nucleotides read TGTGCCAGCAGAGAGACCCAAGAGGGCGAGCAGTACTTC. This encodes CASRETQEGEQYF.

V gene TRBV18 combines with J gene TRBJ2-3; possible D gene TRBD2, 5 bases. The CDR3 is 13 amino acids. The V end lost 2 bases, the J end lost 3 bases, and 6 bases lay between the germline ends. The germline V gene encodes CDR1 KGHSH and CDR2 LQKENI. CDR3 bases: TGTGCCAGCTCACCAGGACTGACAGATACGCAGTATTTT. Its protein product is CASSPGLTDTQYF.

The chain is built from TRBV2 and TRBJ1-5, with 8 bases matching TRBD1. Trimming cost V 4 bases and J 7 bases; bases outside gene matches: 3. The CDR3 is made up of 13 amino acids. From germline, CDR1 is SNHLY and CDR2 FYNNEI. CDR3 amino acids: CASSADRDQPQHF. The CDR3 DNA reads as TGTGCCAGCAGTGCGGACAGGGACCAGCCCCAGCATTTT.

The chain recombines TRBV29-1 with TRBJ1-1; D call uncertain. The ends were cut back, 1 base at V and 2 bases at J, with 8 bases in the middle. This CDR3 contains 13 residues. The V gene's germline CDR1 is SQVTM and CDR2 ANQGSEA. DNA of the CDR3: TGCAGCGTTGAAGTGGCGGTCAACACTGAAGCTTTCTTT. Translated: CSVEVAVNTEAFF.

This rearrangement joins TRBV5-4 to TRBJ2-3; 8 nucleotides agree with TRBD2. The junction had 5 bases not matched to a gene; V was cut back by 2 bases and J by 0 bases. Germline CDR1 SGHNT, CDR2 YYREEE (reference sequence). The length of the CDR3 is 16 residues. For the CDR3, the DNA is TGTGCCAGCAGCTTTCCCGGGGGGGCTAGCACAGATACGCAGTATTTT. It encodes CASSFPGGASTDTQYF.

This sequence joins TRBV28 and TRBJ1-5; D is perhaps TRBD1 (6 bases). Germline assignment: CDR1 MDHEN and CDR2 SYDVKM. The CDR3 covers 13 residues. V was cut by 6 bases and J by 7 bases, with 13 bases left in between. CDR3 protein: CASRLPGAQPQHF. In DNA form, the CDR3 reads TGTGCCAGCAGGTTACCAGGGGCCCAGCCCCAGCATTTT.

The chain couples TRBV5-1 to TRBJ1-4; D ambiguous. CDR3 length equals 13 residues. V shed 6 bases and J shed 5 bases, with 11 bases lying between them. Germline V gives CDR1 SGHRS, CDR2 YFSETQ. DNA of the CDR3: TGCGCCAGCAAGGAGAATTGGAATGAAAAACTGTTTTTT. This translates into CASKENWNEKLFF.

The chain carries TRBV7-8 and TRBJ2-7, with 10 positions matching TRBD2. This CDR3 has 19 amino acids. The germline V gene encodes CDR1 SGHVS and CDR2 FQNEAQ. The V and J ends lost 7 bases and 4 bases, in that order; junction bases with no gene match: 22. The CDR3 loop is CASTPGGTSGAGVLYEQYF. The CDR3 DNA follows: TGTGCCAGCACCCCAGGAGGAACTAGCGGGGCCGGAGTTCTTTACGAGCAGTACTTC.

The chain links TRBV6-6 to TRBJ2-7, with 7 nucleotides matching TRBD2. Losses at the gene ends were 4 bases for V and 3 bases for J; bases not matched to a gene: 6. Per the germline V gene, CDR1 is MNHNY and CDR2 is SVGAGI (reference sequence). The CDR3 is made up of 14 amino acids. The CDR3 region is CASSWGLTSYEQYF. CDR3 nucleotides: TGTGCCAGCAGTTGGGGACTAACGAGCTACGAGCAGTACTTC.

The chain links TRBV30 to TRBJ1-2; 9 positions agree with TRBD1. V gave up 0 bases and J gave up 8 bases; unmatched junction bases: 7. CDR3 length equals 14 residues. Germline V gives CDR1 GTSNPN, CDR2 SVGIG (reference sequence). Here the CDR3 DNA reads TGTGCCTGGAGTGTTTTGGTAGGACAGGGGGGCTACACCTTC. This sequence encodes CAWSVLVGQGGYTF.

V gene TRBV6-6 combines with J gene TRBJ1-4; D gene uncertain. Between the trimmed V and J ends, which lost 3 bases and 4 bases, there was a span of 15 bases. This CDR3 is 16 amino acids long. CDR1 MNHNY and CDR2 SVGAGI come from the germline V gene (reference sequence). CDR3 residues: CASSYLSQGDNEKLFF. Here the CDR3 DNA reads TGTGCCAGCAGTTATCTATCCCAAGGTGATAATGAAAAACTGTTTTTT.

V and J are TRBV6-5 and TRBJ2-2, with no clear D. V was shortened by 7 bases and J by 1 base, with 13 bases between the two germline ends. The CDR3 consists of 15 residues. The germline V gene encodes CDR1 MNHEY and CDR2 SVGAGI. CDR3 sequence reads: CASTGRTENTGELFF. The CDR3 DNA sequence: TGTGCCAGCACGGGCCGCACGGAGAACACCGGGGAGCTGTTTTTT.

The chain carries TRBV5-5 and TRBJ2-7, with a weak D call TRBD1 (6 bases). Germline loops: CDR1 SGHKS, CDR2 YYEKEE (reference sequence). The CDR3 covers 14 residues. V lost 4 bases and J 3 bases, leaving 14 bases between the germline ends. CDR3 nucleotide sequence: TGTGCCAGCAGCATCCGACAGGAGAACTACGAGCAGTACTTC. This codes for CASSIRQENYEQYF.

This clone was detected a few times. This rearrangement joins TRBV4-3 to TRBJ2-1; TRBD1 aligns across 9 bases. The CDR3 is 15 residues long. Germline CDR1 reads LGHNA; CDR2 reads YSLEER. With 4 bases clipped from V and 9 bases from J, the junction kept 10 bases outside the gene matches. CDR3 region: CASSPGTGSMSEQFF. The CDR3 DNA is TGCGCCAGCAGCCCAGGGACAGGGAGCATGTCTGAGCAGTTCTTC.

The chain joins TRBV7-2 to TRBJ2-7; D is ambiguous. CDR1 and CDR2 from the germline V gene are SGHTA and FQGNSA. Trimming removed 1 base from V and 3 bases from J, with 10 bases in between. The CDR3 extends over 14 amino acids. As DNA, the CDR3 is TGTGCCAGCAGCTTAGGCCCCGGCAGCTACGAGCAGTACTTC. Protein sequence: CASSLGPGSYEQYF.

J is TRBJ2-2 and V is TRBV5-6, with 8 bases fitting TRBD1. The CDR3 loop spans 16 amino acids. Losses at the gene ends were 4 bases for V and 1 base for J; bases not matched to a gene: 6. CDR1 and CDR2 (germline): SGHDT, YYEEEE. The CDR3 protein is CASSGGTGLNTGELFF. CDR3 nucleotide sequence: TGTGCCAGCAGCGGCGGGACAGGCCTGAACACCGGGGAGCTGTTTTTT.

The chain has TRBV27 and TRBJ2-7; D might be TRBD2 (6 bases). V gave up 3 bases and J gave up 0 bases, with 12 bases separating them. The germline CDR1 and CDR2 sequences are MNHEY and SMNVEV (reference sequence). The CDR3 runs 15 residues. The CDR3 nucleotides are TGTGCCAGCAGTTTGGGGGACTGGAGCTCCTACGAGCAGTACTTC. This gives the protein CASSLGDWSSYEQYF.